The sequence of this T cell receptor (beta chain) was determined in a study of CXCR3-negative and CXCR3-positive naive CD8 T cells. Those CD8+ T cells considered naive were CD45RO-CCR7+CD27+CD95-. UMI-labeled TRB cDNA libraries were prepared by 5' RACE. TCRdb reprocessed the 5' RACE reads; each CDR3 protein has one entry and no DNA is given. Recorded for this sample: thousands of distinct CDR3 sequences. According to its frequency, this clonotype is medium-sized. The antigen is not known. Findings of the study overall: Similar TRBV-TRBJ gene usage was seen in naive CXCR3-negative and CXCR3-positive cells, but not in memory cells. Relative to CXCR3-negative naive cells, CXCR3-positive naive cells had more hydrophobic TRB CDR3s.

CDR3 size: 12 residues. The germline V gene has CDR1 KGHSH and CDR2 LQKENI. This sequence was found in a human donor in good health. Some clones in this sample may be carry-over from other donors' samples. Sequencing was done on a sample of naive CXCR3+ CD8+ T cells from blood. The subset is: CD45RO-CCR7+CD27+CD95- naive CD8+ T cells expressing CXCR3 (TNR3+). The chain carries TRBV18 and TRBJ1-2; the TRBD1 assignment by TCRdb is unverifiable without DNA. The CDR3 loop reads CASSSPPDGYTF.